This T cell receptor beta chain came from a study of shared clonotypes between healthy human individuals. A CD45RA-negative memory subset and a CD45RA+ naive subset were separated from the CD4+ cells. Sequenced by immunoSEQ multiplex PCR; TCRdb stores in-frame clones only, minus some. The table includes 2.3 million or so clones, approximately 95% detected once. Sequencing was carried out using naive CD4+ T cells from PBMCs. Subset meaning: CD45RA+ positively selected. The source is a man aged 18 to 30 in good health. Some clones in this sample may be carry-over from other donors' samples.

The chain's CDR3 is CASSQVASTEAFF. In DNA form, the CDR3 reads TGCGCCAGCAGCCAGGTTGCGTCCACTGAAGCTTTCTTT. The chain uses TRBV4-1 and TRBJ1-1; unclear D gene. The CDR3 covers 13 residues. V lost 3 bases and J lost 4, with 9 bases in between. Germline CDR1 is MGHRA and CDR2 is YSYEKL.